These 21 T cell receptor beta chains originate from one sample sequenced in a study of cytotoxic CD8 clonotypes in ibrutinib-treated CLL. Sequencing was performed with immunoSEQ multiplex PCR; in TCRdb, only in-frame clones are kept and a portion is missing. The data contain about 300,000 clones, roughly 76% of them seen just once; the ten biggest clones take up approximately 5.1%. Source: PBMCs, taken at disease progression, from a patient treated with ibrutinib. Receptors originate from a human donor with chronic lymphocytic leukemia.

The CDR3 bases are TGTGCCAGCAGCCAGAATAGCAATCAGCCCCAGCATTTT. This sequence encodes CASSQNSNQPQHF. The chain uses TRBV7-6 and TRBJ1-5; D uncertain. CDR3 length equals 13 residues. Trimming removed 5 bases from V and 0 bases from J, with 5 bases in between. From germline, CDR1 is SGHVS and CDR2 FNYEAQ.

The chain's CDR3 is CASTFKWLWTGVNTEAFF. The CDR3 DNA reads TGTGCCAGCACCTTTAAATGGCTATGGACAGGGGTAAATACTGAAGCTTTCTTT. The chain recombines TRBV2 with TRBJ1-1; 9 bases map to TRBD1. The CDR3 spans 18 residues. After removal of 7 bases from V and 5 bases from J, the junction contained 20 bases not matched to a gene. The germline V gene encodes CDR1 SNHLY and CDR2 FYNNEI. Based on the CDR3 plus reference TRBV2 and TRBJ1-1, the full variable domain is EPEVTQTPSHQVTQMGQEVILRCVPISNHLYFYWYRQILGQKVEFLVSFYNNEISEKSEIFDDQFSVERPDGSNFTLKIRSTKLEDSAMYFCASTFKWLWTGVNTEAFFGQGTRLTVV.

There are a few counts of this clone. Germline is not matched at one junction end, which may reflect a read error. The chain combines TRBV7-9 with TRBJ1-2; no definite D call. Germline CDR1 is SEHNR and CDR2 is FQNEAQ (reference sequence). The length of the CDR3 is 11 residues. This chain's CDR3 is CATHEVPPLAF. For the CDR3, the DNA is TGTGCCACCCACGAAGTTCCCCCACTCGCCTTC. Based on the CDR3 plus reference TRBV7-9 and TRBJ1-2, the full variable domain is DTGVSQNPRHKITKRGQNVTFRCDPISEHNRLYWYRQTLGQGPEFLTYFQNEAQLEKSRLLSDRFSAERPKGSFSTLEIQRTEQGDSAMYLCATHEVPPLAFGSGTRLTVV.

This clone showed up just a few times. This chain's CDR3 is CASSLGWGNTEAFF. The DNA for the CDR3 is TGTGCCAGCAGTTTGGGTTGGGGGAACACTGAAGCTTTCTTT. This chain uses TRBV27 with TRBJ1-1; no clear D gene. Germline V gene lookup returns CDR1 MNHEY and CDR2 SMNVEV (reference sequence). The CDR3 runs to 14 residues. V lost 3 bases to trimming and J lost 1 base, with 9 bases between them.

The CDR3 DNA reads as TGTGCCAGCAGCTTAATCCTATCCCCAACGGGAGATAATGAGCAGTTCTTC. This translates into CASSLILSPTGDNEQFF. This rearrangement joins TRBV11-3 to TRBJ2-1; a possible D gene is TRBD2 (6 bases). The CDR3 has 17 amino acids. Germline V gives CDR1 SGHNT, CDR2 YENEEA. The V end lost 2 bases, the J end lost 7 bases, and 21 bases lay between the germline ends.

The rearrangement links TRBV7-9 to TRBJ2-7, with D maybe TRBD2 (6 bases). The germline V and J ends were trimmed by 4 bases and 4 bases, with 17 bases remaining between them. Germline lookup yields CDR1 SEHNR and CDR2 FQNEAQ (reference sequence). The CDR3 sequence is 15 residues long. CDR3 sequence reads: CASSWTSGVRYEQYF. Here the CDR3 DNA reads TGTGCCAGCAGCTGGACCTCGGGAGTTAGGTACGAGCAGTACTTC.

The chain combines TRBV6-6 with TRBJ1-1; 8 bases match TRBD1. This CDR3 region has 12 residues. With V trimmed by 6 bases and J by 11 bases, 8 bases remained unmatched. Germline CDR1 is MNHNY and CDR2 is SVGAGI (reference sequence). CDR3 in amino acids: CASSFDRGDAFF. CDR3 DNA sequence: TGTGCCAGCAGCTTTGACAGGGGTGATGCTTTCTTT.

The chain employs TRBV6-5 and TRBJ2-1; 7 nucleotides line up with TRBD1. Germline loops: CDR1 MNHEY, CDR2 SVGAGI. The CDR3 extends over 13 amino acids. The V and J ends lost 9 bases and 9 bases, in that order; junction bases with no gene match: 11. CDR3 loop: CASGNRGMGEQFF. Here the CDR3 DNA reads TGTGCCAGTGGGAACAGGGGAATGGGTGAGCAGTTCTTC.

The V and J genes are TRBV10-2 and TRBJ2-7, with 13 bases aligning to TRBD2. This CDR3 spans 18 amino acids. With 0 bases clipped from V and 2 bases from J, the junction kept 7 bases outside the gene matches. Germline CDR1 WSHSY, CDR2 SAAADI. DNA of the CDR3: TGCGCCAGCAGTGAGTCGAAACCAGGACTAGCGGGAGCCTACGAGCAGTACTTC. Translating it yields CASSESKPGLAGAYEQYF.

The rearrangement uses TRBV18 and TRBJ2-7, with TRBD1 identical over 7 bases. Germline V gives CDR1 KGHSH, CDR2 LQKENI. The V and J ends lost 6 bases and 0 bases, in that order; junction bases with no gene match: 5. The CDR3 runs 14 residues. CDR3 bases: TGTGCCAGCTCCCTTGGGGACAGCTCCTACGAGCAGTACTTC. Its protein is CASSLGDSSYEQYF.

The chain joins TRBV9 to TRBJ2-1; D might be TRBD1 or TRBD2, each matching 5 bases. The V end lost 4 bases, the J end lost 3 bases, and 17 bases lay between the germline ends. CDR3 length equals 16 residues. Germline CDR1 SGDLS, CDR2 YYNGEE. The CDR3 region is CASSPRVARFYNEQFF. CDR3 in DNA: TGTGCCAGCAGCCCCAGGGTAGCGAGATTCTACAATGAGCAGTTCTTC. Supplemented by reference TRBV9 and TRBJ2-1, the full variable domain reads DSGVTQTPKHLITATGQRVTLRCSPRSGDLSVYWYQQSLDQGLQFLIQYYNGEERAKGNILERFSAQQFPDLHSELNLSSLELGDSALYFCASSPRVARFYNEQFFGPGTRLTVL.

The chain joins TRBV9 to TRBJ1-2; D is ambiguous. From germline, CDR1 is SGDLS and CDR2 YYNGEE. Trimming took 3 bases from V and 3 from J, leaving 9 bases between them. The CDR3 runs 13 residues. CDR3 region: CASSADNHYGYTF. The CDR3 region has the DNA TGTGCCAGCAGCGCCGACAACCACTATGGCTACACCTTC.

CDR3 coding DNA: TGTGCCAGCAGTTTGACAGGGGATCAGCCCCAGCATTTT. Amino acids: CASSLTGDQPQHF. The rearrangement joins TRBV27 to TRBJ1-5; TRBD1 aligns across 8 bases. V shed 3 bases and J 5 bases; nucleotides not matched to a gene: 0. This CDR3 is 13 amino acids long. Per germline, CDR1 MNHEY and CDR2 SMNVEV (reference sequence).

The chain links TRBV29-1 to TRBJ1-1; D unclear. Germline values: CDR1 SQVTM, CDR2 ANQGSEA. The CDR3 consists of 10 residues. The germline V and J ends were trimmed by 6 bases and 3 bases, with 5 bases remaining between them. CDR3 sequence: CSVSYTEAFF. Here the CDR3 DNA reads TGCAGCGTCAGTTACACTGAAGCTTTCTTT.

V gene TRBV28 combines with J gene TRBJ1-4; D is ambiguous. Trimming took 4 bases from V and 7 from J, leaving 13 bases between them. Germline values: CDR1 MDHEN, CDR2 SYDVKM. The CDR3 runs to 14 residues. CDR3 sequence (DNA): TGTGCCAGCAGTTCCGGGTCCTCGGGTGAAAAACTGTTTTTT. Translating it yields CASSSGSSGEKLFF.

The chain couples TRBV19 to TRBJ1-5, with no clear D. The CDR3 runs to 13 residues. Germline CDR1 is LNHDA and CDR2 is SQIVND (reference sequence). The V and J ends lost 5 bases and 4 bases respectively, with 9 bases between them. The DNA of the CDR3 is TGTGCCAGTAGTTCAAGAGGGAATCAGCCCCAGCATTTT. This encodes CASSSRGNQPQHF.

This sequence joins TRBV11-2 and TRBJ2-7; D is ambiguous. The CDR3 loop spans 14 amino acids. The germline V gene has CDR1 SGHAT and CDR2 FQNNGV. V was shortened by 0 bases and J by 6 bases, with 12 bases between the two germline ends. In DNA form, the CDR3 reads TGTGCCAGCAGCTTAGATAGGACCCCCCTCGAGCAGTACTTC. It is translated as CASSLDRTPLEQYF. The full variable domain, rest sourced from reference TRBV11-2 and TRBJ2-7, is EAGVAQSPRYKIIEKRQSVAFWCNPISGHATLYWYQQILGQGPKLLIQFQNNGVVDDSQLPKDRFSAERLKGVDSTLKIQPAKLEDSAVYLCASSLDRTPLEQYFGPGTRLTVT.

Comments on this clone: Other DNA sequences from this sample encode an identical CDR3 as well. The genes are TRBV11-2 and TRBJ1-5; D remains unclear. V was trimmed by 6 bases and J by 1 base, leaving 13 bases between them. There are 15 residues in the CDR3. The germline V gene has CDR1 SGHAT and CDR2 FQNNGV. The CDR3 protein is CASSPRPGSNQPQHF. The CDR3, as DNA: TGTGCCAGCAGTCCTCGACCGGGGAGCAATCAGCCCCAGCATTTT.

V and J are TRBV18 and TRBJ1-1, with 10 bases lining up with TRBD1. Unmatched junction bases numbered 4, after V lost 2 bases and J lost 1 base. CDR3 size: 16 residues. Germline CDR1 KGHSH, CDR2 LQKENI. Written as DNA, the CDR3 is TGTGCCAGCTCACCAAGGGACAGGGGAGGGAACACTGAAGCTTTCTTT. Its protein product is CASSPRDRGGNTEAFF. Together with reference TRBV18 and TRBJ1-1, the CDR3 gives the full variable domain: NAGVMQNPRHLVRRRGQEARLRCSPMKGHSHVYWYRQLPEEGLKFMVYLQKENIIDESGMPKERFSAEFPKEGPSILRIQQVVRGDSAAYFCASSPRDRGGNTEAFFGQGTRLTVV.

V usage is TRBV6-5 and J usage is TRBJ1-2; possibly TRBD1 for D (5 bases). The CDR3 totals 13 residues. V lost 6 bases, J lost 4 bases, and 12 bases lay in between. From germline, CDR1 is MNHEY and CDR2 SVGAGI. The CDR3 is CASSPGGPYGYTF. Written as DNA, the CDR3 is TGTGCCAGCAGCCCGGGGGGTCCCTATGGCTACACCTTC.

This clone was observed a few times. The CDR3 bases are TGTGCCACAGCGCGGGAGGGAGTCTACGAGCAGTACTTC. It yields the protein CATAREGVYEQYF. The chain recombines TRBV10-3 with TRBJ2-7; 9 bases line up with TRBD2. CDR1 is ENHRY, CDR2 SYGVKD, per germline. The CDR3 has 13 residues. V shed 10 bases and J 3 bases; nucleotides not matched to a gene: 7.